Below are 32 T cell receptor beta chains sequenced from a single sample in a study of T cell responses to AZD1222 COVID-19 vaccine. Sequencing used immunoSEQ multiplex PCR; TCRdb keeps in-frame clones, though not all of them. Seen here are 150,000 or so clones, around 90% observed once, and the top ten hold 1.5% to 2%. The sequencing here drew on peripheral blood, taken on day 0 of AZD1222 vaccination. The receptors shown here come from an adult in good health.

The J gene is TRBJ2-1, the V gene TRBV7-9; 8 bases line up with TRBD1. The germline V gene encodes CDR1 SEHNR and CDR2 FQNEAQ (reference sequence). The J segment lost 7 bases and the V segment lost 5 bases, leaving 13 bases of the junction unmatched. The CDR3 has 16 amino acids. CDR3 loop: CASSPQGGQGWNEQFF. DNA for the CDR3: TGTGCCAGCAGCCCTCAAGGCGGACAGGGCTGGAATGAGCAGTTCTTC.

The chain links TRBV5-4 to TRBJ2-5, with 9 bases lining up with TRBD2. CDR3 length equals 17 residues. Germline CDR1 reads SGHNT; CDR2 reads YYREEE (reference sequence). Unmatched junction bases numbered 8, after V lost 1 base and J lost 1 base. The CDR3 DNA reads as TGTGCCAGCAGCTTGTATAGCGGGGGCCCTGTCCAAGAGACCCAGTACTTC. This encodes CASSLYSGGPVQETQYF.

This chain joins TRBV5-4 and TRBJ2-5; perhaps TRBD2 as D (6 bases). The germline V gene has CDR1 SGHNT and CDR2 YYREEE (reference sequence). This CDR3 spans 14 amino acids. V gave up 3 bases and J gave up 4 bases, with 13 bases separating them. In nucleotides, the CDR3 is TGTGCCAGCAGCTCACCTAGCGCCCCAGAGACCCAGTACTTC. Its translation is CASSSPSAPETQYF.

CDR3 protein: CASSLVSGNTIYF. CDR3 sequence (DNA): TGTGCCAGCAGCTTGGTCTCTGGAAACACCATATATTTT. The chain is built from TRBV5-4 and TRBJ1-3, with D uncertain. CDR1 is SGHNT and CDR2 is YYREEE in the germline V gene (reference sequence). The CDR3 length is 13 residues. The V and J ends lost 0 bases and 0 bases respectively, with 1 base between them. Looking up the rest from reference TRBV5-4 and TRBJ1-3 gives the full variable domain: ETGVTQSPTHLIKTRGQQVTLRCSSQSGHNTVSWYQQALGQGPQFIFQYYREEENGRGNFPPRFSGLQFPNYSSELNVNALELDDSALYLCASSLVSGNTIYFGEGSWLTVV.

CDR3 loop: CASSFSRGRGLNEKLFF. CDR3 bases: TGTGCCAGCAGCTTCTCCCGCGGTAGGGGCCTTAATGAAAAACTGTTTTTT. This chain joins TRBV7-8 and TRBJ1-4; D perhaps matches TRBD1 (5 bases). V lost 3 bases and J lost 4, with 18 bases in between. The CDR3 spans 17 residues. In germline, CDR1 is SGHVS, CDR2 FQNEAQ. Full variable domain (missing parts from reference TRBV7-8 and TRBJ1-4): GAGVSQSPRYKVAKRGQDVALRCDPISGHVSLFWYQQALGQGPEFLTYFQNEAQLDKSGLPSDRFFAERPEGSVSTLKIQRTQQEDSAVYLCASSFSRGRGLNEKLFFGSGTQLSVL.

The rearrangement links TRBV7-2 to TRBJ1-2; 9 bases agree with TRBD1. This CDR3 is 15 amino acids long. The junction had 9 bases not matched to a gene; V was cut back by 2 bases and J by 8 bases. Per the germline V gene, CDR1 is SGHTA and CDR2 is FQGNSA. CDR3 bases: TGTGCCAGCAGCTTAACGAGGGGGACAGGGCAGGGCTACACCTTC. As protein: CASSLTRGTGQGYTF. The full variable domain, with the rest looked up from reference TRBV7-2 and TRBJ1-2, is GAGVSQSPSNKVTEKGKDVELRCDPISGHTALYWYRQSLGQGLEFLIYFQGNSAPDKSGLPSDRFSAERTGGSVSTLTIQRTQQEDSAVYLCASSLTRGTGQGYTFGSGTRLTVV.

The chain has TRBV5-1 and TRBJ2-3; D is perhaps TRBD1 (5 bases). The germline CDR1 and CDR2 sequences are SGHRS and YFSETQ. V lost 4 bases and J lost 6, with 12 bases in between. The CDR3 loop spans 13 amino acids. CDR3 residues: CASSADSQDTQYF. The CDR3 DNA reads as TGCGCCAGCAGCGCCGACAGCCAGGATACGCAGTATTTT.

The gene calls are TRBV9 and TRBJ2-7; maybe TRBD1 (6 bases). The CDR3 runs 12 residues. Per the germline V gene, CDR1 is SGDLS and CDR2 is YYNGEE. V dropped 0 bases and J dropped 5 bases, with 6 bases sitting between them. The CDR3 region is CASSVEGDEQYF. In DNA, the CDR3 is TGTGCCAGCAGCGTAGAGGGGGACGAGCAGTACTTC.

The chain recombines TRBV5-1 with TRBJ1-1, with TRBD1 identical over 7 bases. The CDR3 spans 17 residues. CDR1 SGHRS and CDR2 YFSETQ come from the germline V gene. The V segment lost 4 bases and the J segment 4 bases; nucleotides outside the gene matches: 16. The CDR3: CASSPMINRGLGTEAFF. The CDR3, as DNA: TGCGCCAGCAGCCCGATGATTAACAGGGGATTGGGCACTGAAGCTTTCTTT.

The CDR3 loop is CASSPALGQFF. CDR3 sequence (DNA): TGTGCCAGCAGCCCAGCCCTGGGGCAGTTCTTC. The gene calls are TRBV7-9 and TRBJ2-1, with D uncertain. Germline assignment: CDR1 SEHNR and CDR2 FQNEAQ (reference sequence). The V gene lost 5 bases and the J gene lost 12 bases, with 11 bases spanning the gap. CDR3 length equals 11 residues.

This chain connects TRBV28 to TRBJ1-2; D remains unclear. Germline CDR1 is MDHEN and CDR2 is SYDVKM. The CDR3 sequence is 13 residues long. Trimming shortened V by 5 bases and J by 2 bases, and 9 bases separated the two germline ends. CDR3 sequence reads: CASSQIQNYGYTF. The CDR3 DNA sequence: TGTGCCAGCAGTCAAATCCAAAACTATGGCTACACCTTC.

This chain uses TRBV7-9 with TRBJ2-2; D remains unclear. Looked up from germline, CDR1 is SEHNR and CDR2 is FQNEAQ (reference sequence). V was cut by 9 bases and J by 1 base, with 12 bases left in between. The CDR3 loop spans 14 amino acids. The CDR3 sequence: CASRTAGNTGELFF. The CDR3 nucleotides read TGTGCCAGTCGGACGGCAGGGAACACCGGGGAGCTGTTTTTT.

In its sample, this clone was seen once. The V and J genes are TRBV11-2 and TRBJ1-1, with D perhaps TRBD1 (6 bases). The CDR3 is 15 residues long. Germline-derived CDR1 and CDR2 are SGHAT and FQNNGV. Trimming removed 5 bases from V and 4 bases from J, with 17 bases in between. CDR3 in amino acids: CASSIQGGSGTEAFF. The CDR3 nucleotides read TGTGCCAGCAGCATACAAGGGGGGTCCGGCACTGAAGCTTTCTTT.

This clone was found once. V is TRBV5-1 and J is TRBJ2-5; D might be TRBD2 (7 bases). V was clipped by 5 bases and J by 4 bases, with 24 bases between them. In germline, CDR1 is SGHRS, CDR2 YFSETQ. The CDR3 length is 17 residues. CDR3 DNA: TGCGCCAGCAGAAAACCCGAGGCGGGGGCAGCGTCAGAGACCCAGTACTTC. This codes for CASRKPEAGAASETQYF.

In this sample, this clone turned up a few times. The V and J genes are TRBV5-5 and TRBJ1-1; D gene unclear. V lost 7 bases and J lost 0, with 10 bases in between. Germline V gene sequence: CDR1 SGHKS, CDR2 YYEKEE (reference sequence). The CDR3 is 13 residues long. Written as DNA, the CDR3 is TGTGCCAGCTTATGGAGCATGAACACTGAAGCTTTCTTT. Encoded protein: CASLWSMNTEAFF.

The chain combines TRBV10-3 with TRBJ2-7; D gene uncertain. The V and J ends lost 3 bases and 1 base respectively, with 7 bases between them. This CDR3 contains 13 residues. Germline V CDR1 and CDR2: ENHRY, SYGVKD. CDR3 coding DNA: TGTGCCATCAGTGACGGCAGTTCCTACGAGCAGTACTTC. Translation gives CAISDGSSYEQYF.

V and J are TRBV7-8 and TRBJ1-6, with D perhaps TRBD1 (6 bases). Germline V lookup: CDR1 SGHVS, CDR2 FQNEAQ. The CDR3 spans 17 residues. The ends were cut back, 1 base at V and 6 bases at J, with 16 bases in the middle. The CDR3 here is CASSLVRGEQGNSPLHF. In DNA, the CDR3 is TGTGCCAGCAGCTTAGTCCGGGGGGAACAGGGTAATTCACCCCTCCACTTT.

The chain combines TRBV4-1 with TRBJ2-2, with unresolved D. Germline values: CDR1 MGHRA, CDR2 YSYEKL. V was clipped by 4 bases and J by 3 bases, with 9 bases between them. The CDR3 loop spans 14 amino acids. The CDR3, as DNA: TGCGCCAGCAGCCCCGGACGTGACACCGGGGAGCTGTTTTTT. Protein product: CASSPGRDTGELFF.

This clone showed up just a few times. The chain joins TRBV27 to TRBJ1-1; D remains ambiguous. The CDR3 is 13 amino acids. Germline V lookup: CDR1 MNHEY, CDR2 SMNVEV (reference sequence). V dropped 4 bases and J dropped 3 bases, with 9 bases sitting between them. This chain's CDR3 is CASSYSRDTEAFF. CDR3 in DNA: TGTGCCAGCAGTTATTCTAGAGACACTGAAGCTTTCTTT.

The genes are TRBV9 and TRBJ1-2; a weak D match, TRBD1 (5 bases). V was cut by 0 bases and J by 2 bases, with 20 bases left in between. Per the germline V gene, CDR1 is SGDLS and CDR2 is YYNGEE. The CDR3 is 18 amino acids. CDR3 bases: TGTGCCAGCAGCGTAGGGGGCACCGGTAGTCGGGGAAACTATGGCTACACCTTC. Amino acids: CASSVGGTGSRGNYGYTF.

The rearrangement uses TRBV27 and TRBJ2-5; 12 nucleotides agree with TRBD1. From germline, CDR1 is MNHEY and CDR2 SMNVEV (reference sequence). This CDR3 spans 17 amino acids. The V and J ends lost 4 bases and 5 bases, in that order; junction bases with no gene match: 11. CDR3 in DNA: TGTGCCAGCAGTTCTAAGTTTCTGGGACAGGGGGCGGAGACCCAGTACTTC. Amino acids: CASSSKFLGQGAETQYF.

The chain links TRBV30 to TRBJ1-5; D gene ambiguous. The germline V gene has CDR1 GTSNPN and CDR2 SVGIG (reference sequence). The CDR3 sequence is 12 residues long. Trimming cost V 5 bases and J 9 bases, with 14 bases left between them. CDR3 in DNA: TGTGCCTGGGCCGGAGGCGTAGGGCCCCAGCATTTT. It translates to CAWAGGVGPQHF.

The V gene is TRBV6-2 or TRBV6-3, the J gene TRBJ2-2; D remains ambiguous. Trimming left V 0 bases short and J 1 base short, with 0 bases between. The CDR3 has 13 amino acids. The germline CDR1 and CDR2 sequences are MNHEY and SVGEGT. CDR3 nucleotide sequence: TGTGCCAGCAGTTACTCGAACACCGGGGAGCTGTTTTTT. It codes for CASSYSNTGELFF.

The chain employs TRBV11-2 and TRBJ1-2, with 7 bases identical to TRBD1. Germline CDR1 is SGHAT and CDR2 is FQNNGV. The CDR3 covers 12 residues. Unmatched junction bases numbered 2, after V lost 5 bases and J lost 5 bases. CDR3 loop: CASSPGQYGYTF. The CDR3 nucleotides are TGTGCCAGCAGCCCGGGACAGTATGGCTACACCTTC.

The chain carries TRBV19 and TRBJ1-5, with TRBD1 matching over 9 bases. Germline V gene lookup returns CDR1 LNHDA and CDR2 SQIVND (reference sequence). V trimming: 6 bases; J trimming: 5 bases; junction bases outside the gene matches: 8. This CDR3 is built from 15 residues. The CDR3 DNA reads as TGTGCCAGTAGGGAGCATACAGGGGGCCATCAGCCCCAGCATTTT. Translated, it gives CASREHTGGHQPQHF.

In nucleotides, the CDR3 is TGTGCCAGCAGCTTAGAACTGGGGGCATCCATTGAAGCTTTCTTT. It encodes CASSLELGASIEAFF. The genes are TRBV7-6 and TRBJ1-1; a possible D gene is TRBD1 (6 bases). Germline V gene sequence: CDR1 SGHVS, CDR2 FNYEAQ. Between the trimmed V and J ends, which lost 1 base and 7 bases, there was a span of 16 bases. The CDR3 is 15 amino acids.

A single count supports this clone. The chain employs TRBV6-5 and TRBJ2-1, with D possibly TRBD1 on 5 matching bases. This CDR3 comprises 14 residues. Trimming stripped 7 bases from V and 5 bases from J, with 15 bases between. Germline assignment: CDR1 MNHEY and CDR2 SVGAGI. CDR3 sequence reads: CASIKQTRDNEQFF. CDR3 sequence (DNA): TGTGCCAGCATCAAGCAAACCAGGGACAATGAGCAGTTCTTC.

This rearrangement joins TRBV3-1 (or the pseudogene TRBV3-2) to TRBJ2-5; D is perhaps TRBD1 (6 bases). This CDR3 has 17 amino acids. V was clipped by 0 bases and J by 2 bases, with 16 bases between them. The V gene's germline CDR1 is LGHDT and CDR2 YNNKEL (reference sequence). The CDR3 DNA follows: TGTGCCAGCAGCCAAGATAGGCAAGGGGGAAATCAAGAGACCCAGTACTTC. This gives the protein CASSQDRQGGNQETQYF.

The chain carries TRBV4-1 and TRBJ1-4; maybe TRBD1 (5 bases). Trimming took off 4 bases at V and 2 bases at J, with 11 bases between the two ends. This CDR3 comprises 15 residues. From germline, CDR1 is MGHRA and CDR2 YSYEKL. CDR3 DNA: TGCGCCAGCAGCCTCTCCAGGGTTACTAATGAAAAACTGTTTTTT. Its translation is CASSLSRVTNEKLFF.

The rearrangement uses TRBV10-3 and TRBJ2-5, with unresolved D. The CDR3 consists of 13 residues. Trimming removed 2 bases at V and 4 bases at J, with 8 bases between. CDR1 is ENHRY, CDR2 SYGVKD, per germline. DNA of the CDR3: TGTGCCATCAGTGAGAGGGTGTCAGAGACCCAGTACTTC. Translated, it gives CAISERVSETQYF.

The chain uses TRBV4-2 and TRBJ1-1; D possibly corresponds to TRBD1 (6 bases). CDR1 LGHNA and CDR2 YNFKEQ come from the germline V gene. CDR3 size: 21 residues. Trimming pared 7 bases from V and 1 base from J, leaving 34 bases between. CDR3 in DNA: TGTGCCAGCACCCATTCCCGGCGGCAGCACAGAGGGGGTCAGAAGAACACTGAAGCTTTCTTT. Protein: CASTHSRRQHRGGQKNTEAFF.

The V call is TRBV11-1, the J call TRBJ2-7; D remains unclear. The V end was cut by 2 bases, the J end by 7 bases, with 9 bases between. This CDR3 comprises 12 residues. Per the germline V gene, CDR1 is SGHAT and CDR2 is FQDESV (reference sequence). CDR3 region: CASSLNSREQYF. DNA for the CDR3: TGTGCCAGCAGCTTAAACTCGCGGGAGCAGTACTTC.